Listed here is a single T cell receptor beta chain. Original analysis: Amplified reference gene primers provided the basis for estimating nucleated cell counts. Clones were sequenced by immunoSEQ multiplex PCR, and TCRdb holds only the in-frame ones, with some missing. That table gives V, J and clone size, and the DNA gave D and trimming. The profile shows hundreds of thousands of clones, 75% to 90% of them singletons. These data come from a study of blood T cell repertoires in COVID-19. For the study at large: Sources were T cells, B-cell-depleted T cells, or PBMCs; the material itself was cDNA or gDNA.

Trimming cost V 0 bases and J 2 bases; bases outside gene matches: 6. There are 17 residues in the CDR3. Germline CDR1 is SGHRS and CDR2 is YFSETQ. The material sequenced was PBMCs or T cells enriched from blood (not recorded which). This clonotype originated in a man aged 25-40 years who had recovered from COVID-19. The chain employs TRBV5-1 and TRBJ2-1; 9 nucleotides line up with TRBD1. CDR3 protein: CASSLVPWTGAYNEQFF. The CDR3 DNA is TGCGCCAGCAGCTTGGTACCGTGGACAGGGGCCTACAATGAGCAGTTCTTC.